The 28 T cell receptor beta chains listed next were all sequenced from one sample in a study of OX40 agonist ivuxolimab in advanced cancers. Generated by immunoSEQ multiplex PCR, the TCRdb table keeps only in-frame clones and is missing some. This sample yields 100,000 or so clones, of which under 95% are seen a single time; over 0.8% belongs to the top ten. This sample comprised CD4+ or CD8+ T cells sorted from blood, obtained in a trial of the OX40 agonist ivuxolimab. These receptors were obtained from an adult with an advanced solid tumor such as melanoma, head and neck, liver or kidney cancer.

V is TRBV30 and J is TRBJ2-7, with 8 positions matching TRBD2. The junction had 14 bases not matched to a gene; V was cut back by 5 bases and J by 2 bases. Germline V gene sequence: CDR1 GTSNPN, CDR2 SVGIG (reference sequence). This CDR3 spans 16 amino acids. The CDR3 region has the DNA TGTGCCTGGGCCCCCGGGTTCTTTAGCGGGGCCTACGAGCAGTACTTC. It specifies CAWAPGFFSGAYEQYF.

The chain is built from TRBV29-1 and TRBJ2-1; the match to TRBD1 covers 8 bases. The CDR3 contains 16 residues. Germline V gives CDR1 SQVTM, CDR2 ANQGSEA. Trimming removed 5 bases from V and 8 bases from J; junction bases left unmatched: 17. In nucleotides, the CDR3 is TGCAGCGTTACCACCCTCCCCGGACAGGGTATAGATGAGCAGTTCTTC. Translated: CSVTTLPGQGIDEQFF.

This chain links TRBV7-2 with TRBJ2-7; TRBD2 matches 7 bases. The J segment lost 5 bases and the V segment lost 0 bases, leaving 4 bases of the junction unmatched. The CDR3 runs to 14 residues. Germline V CDR1 and CDR2: SGHTA, FQGNSA. The CDR3, as DNA: TGTGCCAGCAGCTTAGCCCCGACTAGCAACGAGCAGTACTTC. It translates to CASSLAPTSNEQYF. Full variable domain (rest looked up from reference TRBV7-2 and TRBJ2-7): GAGVSQSPSNKVTEKGKDVELRCDPISGHTALYWYRQSLGQGLEFLIYFQGNSAPDKSGLPSDRFSAERTGGSVSTLTIQRTQQEDSAVYLCASSLAPTSNEQYFGPGTRLTVT.

This clone turned up a few times. The chain links TRBV6-5 to TRBJ2-1, with no clear D. V lost 6 bases and J lost 5, with 11 bases in between. CDR3 size: 13 residues. The germline gives CDR1 MNHEY, CDR2 SVGAGI. The CDR3 reads CASRNGPHNEQFF. The CDR3 DNA sequence: TGTGCCAGCAGAAACGGACCACACAATGAGCAGTTCTTC.

This clone was recorded a few times. The chain recombines TRBV19 with TRBJ1-2, with D uncertain. The V end lost 1 base, the J end lost 7 bases, and 19 bases lay between the germline ends. This CDR3 spans 16 amino acids. The V gene's germline CDR1 is LNHDA and CDR2 SQIVND (reference sequence). CDR3 bases: TGTGCCAGTAGTATAGGGCAGGACCAGCGTTGGGGTGGCTACACCTTC. This codes for CASSIGQDQRWGGYTF.

This clone came up once. The V gene is TRBV5-1, the J gene TRBJ1-2, with D perhaps TRBD1 (5 bases). Trimming took off 4 bases at V and 5 bases at J, with 15 bases between the two ends. The CDR3 contains 14 residues. Germline-derived CDR1 and CDR2 are SGHRS and YFSETQ. The CDR3 region has the DNA TGCGCCAGCAGCCCGCCGGGGCCCCGGTATGGCTACACCTTC. As protein: CASSPPGPRYGYTF.

The genes are TRBV5-1 and TRBJ2-3; D possibly uses TRBD1 or TRBD2 (5 bases each). With 6 bases removed from V and 3 bases from J, the gap between germline ends came to 14 bases. The CDR3 sequence is 14 residues long. From germline, CDR1 is SGHRS and CDR2 YFSETQ. DNA of the CDR3: TGCGCCAGCAAAATGCCGGGGACGACAGATACGCAGTATTTT. This gives the protein CASKMPGTTDTQYF.

The J gene is TRBJ2-1, the V gene TRBV15, with 14 bases matching TRBD2. The CDR3 spans 15 residues. J lost 14 bases, V lost 5 bases, and 11 bases had no gene match. CDR1 is LNHNV, CDR2 YYDKDF, per germline (reference sequence). The CDR3 sequence: CATSPGTSGSASEFF. The CDR3 region has the DNA TGTGCCACCAGCCCCGGGACTAGCGGGAGCGCCTCGGAGTTCTTC. Filled out from reference TRBV15 and TRBJ2-1, the complete variable domain reads DAMVIQNPRYQVTQFGKPVTLSCSQTLNHNVMYWYQQKSSQAPKLLFHYYDKDFNNEADTPDNFQSRRPNTSFCFLDIRSPGLGDTAMYLCATSPGTSGSASEFFGPGTRLTVL.

The chain is built from TRBV5-6 and TRBJ2-3; D may be TRBD1 (5 bases). With 2 bases removed from V and 2 bases from J, the gap between germline ends came to 9 bases. CDR1 and CDR2 (germline): SGHDT, YYEEEE. The CDR3 is 14 residues long. The CDR3 spells CASSFQGTTDTQYF. CDR3 in DNA: TGTGCCAGCAGCTTTCAGGGAACCACAGATACGCAGTATTTT.

The CDR3: CASSQVGRTQLGELFF. CDR3 DNA: TGTGCCAGCAGCCAAGTGGGTAGAACGCAGTTAGGGGAGCTGTTTTTT. The genes are TRBV4-2 and TRBJ2-2; D is ambiguous. This CDR3 is 16 amino acids long. Between the trimmed V and J ends, which lost 1 base and 8 bases, there was a span of 17 bases. Germline CDR1 and CDR2: LGHNA and YNFKEQ.

The rearrangement uses TRBV9 and TRBJ2-7, with 7 positions matching TRBD1. The V and J ends lost 4 bases and 2 bases, in that order; junction bases with no gene match: 3. The V gene's germline CDR1 is SGDLS and CDR2 YYNGEE. This CDR3 spans 13 amino acids. CDR3 DNA: TGTGCCAGCAGCTCGACAGGGACCTACGAGCAGTACTTC. As protein: CASSSTGTYEQYF.

V is TRBV25-1 and J is TRBJ2-5, with 7 bases identical to TRBD2. The CDR3 sequence is 15 residues long. The J segment lost 1 base and the V segment lost 6 bases, leaving 8 bases of the junction unmatched. In germline, CDR1 is MGHDK, CDR2 SYGVNS. DNA of the CDR3: TGTGCCAGCAGCCCCATCAGCGGGGCCCAAGAGACCCAGTACTTC. Translation gives CASSPISGAQETQYF.

The rearrangement joins TRBV15 to TRBJ1-4, with 7 bases lining up with TRBD1. Unmatched junction bases numbered 9, after V lost 3 bases and J lost 8 bases. This CDR3 is built from 15 residues. CDR1 is LNHNV, CDR2 YYDKDF, per germline (reference sequence). The CDR3 DNA reads as TGTGCCACCAGCAGGGACGGGACAGTTACCGAAAAACTGTTTTTT. Its protein is CATSRDGTVTEKLFF. The full variable domain, rest sourced from reference TRBV15 and TRBJ1-4, is DAMVIQNPRYQVTQFGKPVTLSCSQTLNHNVMYWYQQKSSQAPKLLFHYYDKDFNNEADTPDNFQSRRPNTSFCFLDIRSPGLGDTAMYLCATSRDGTVTEKLFFGSGTQLSVL.

This sequence joins TRBV6-1 and TRBJ2-1, with D uncertain. This CDR3 comprises 11 residues. V lost 6 bases to trimming and J lost 8 bases, with 8 bases between them. CDR1 and CDR2 from the germline V gene are MNHNS and SASEGT. CDR3 region: CASREFHEQFF. The CDR3 DNA sequence: TGTGCCAGCAGGGAGTTCCATGAGCAGTTCTTC.

This clone was recorded a few times. V gene TRBV14 combines with J gene TRBJ1-1, with D possibly matching TRBD1 (5 bases). Germline lookup yields CDR1 SGHDN and CDR2 FVKESK. Trimming shortened V by 1 base and J by 7 bases, and 10 bases separated the two germline ends. The CDR3 has 13 amino acids. This CDR3 is CASSQVPRGEAFF. The CDR3 DNA reads as TGTGCCAGCAGCCAAGTACCTAGGGGTGAAGCTTTCTTT.

V gene TRBV6-1 combines with J gene TRBJ2-3; possibly TRBD1 for D (6 bases). The V end lost 2 bases, the J end lost 3 bases, and 9 bases lay between the germline ends. CDR1 is MNHNS and CDR2 is SASEGT in the germline V gene. This CDR3 comprises 14 residues. CDR3 amino acids: CASSEPGATDTQYF. CDR3 DNA sequence: TGTGCCAGCAGTGAACCAGGGGCGACAGATACGCAGTATTTT.

CDR3 coding DNA: TGTGCCAGCAGCTCGGGACAGGCGAACACTGAAGCTTTCTTT. This translates into CASSSGQANTEAFF. V gene TRBV7-9 combines with J gene TRBJ1-1, with 8 bases matching TRBD1. The CDR3 is made up of 14 amino acids. J gave up 1 base and V 4 bases, and 2 bases lay outside the gene matches. CDR1 and CDR2 from the germline V gene are SEHNR and FQNEAQ (reference sequence).

The J gene is TRBJ2-7, the V gene TRBV28; D is possibly TRBD1 (6 bases). V gave up 3 bases and J gave up 5 bases, with 17 bases separating them. The CDR3 consists of 15 residues. Germline-derived CDR1 and CDR2 are MDHEN and SYDVKM. In nucleotides, the CDR3 is TGTGCCAGCAGTTTCTTGGGTCGACAGGTAAACGAGCAGTACTTC. Its translation is CASSFLGRQVNEQYF.

The CDR3 nucleotides read TGCGCCAGCAGCCAAGATCCGTCGAACACTGAAGCTTTCTTT. Translation gives CASSQDPSNTEAFF. V usage is TRBV4-1 and J usage is TRBJ1-1; D unclear. V gave up 0 bases and J gave up 1 base, with 6 bases separating them. CDR1 is MGHRA and CDR2 is YSYEKL in the germline V gene. The CDR3 is 14 residues long.

The chain uses TRBV5-6 and TRBJ2-3; D not certain. The length of the CDR3 is 14 residues. V dropped 2 bases and J dropped 2 bases, with 9 bases sitting between them. The germline gives CDR1 SGHDT, CDR2 YYEEEE. Written as DNA, the CDR3 is TGTGCCAGCAGCTTTTCTGGGGACACAGATACGCAGTATTTT. As protein: CASSFSGDTDTQYF.

This chain joins TRBV7-2 and TRBJ2-5; D remains ambiguous. Germline-derived CDR1 and CDR2 are SGHTA and FQGNSA. This CDR3 contains 15 residues. Trimming cost V 1 base and J 0 bases, with 9 bases left between them. As DNA, the CDR3 is TGTGCCAGCAGCTTAGGCAGAAACCACCAAGAGACCCAGTACTTC. Protein product: CASSLGRNHQETQYF.

The chain joins TRBV6-7 to TRBJ1-4; TRBD1 might be the D (5 bases). TRBV6-7 is an open reading frame, and its role is uncertain. The CDR3 spans 16 residues. V lost 5 bases and J 8 bases, leaving 21 bases between the germline ends. CDR3 protein: CASSPYSRGYGEKLFF. The CDR3 nucleotides read TGTGCCAGCAGTCCCTACAGCCGGGGGTATGGAGAAAAACTGTTTTTT.

This clone was seen just once. The chain is built from TRBV27 and TRBJ2-3, with 13 positions matching TRBD2. Germline V lookup: CDR1 MNHEY, CDR2 SMNVEV (reference sequence). The junction had 4 bases not matched to a gene; V was cut back by 2 bases and J by 5 bases. The CDR3 sequence is 16 residues long. CDR3 sequence: CASSLGLAGVKDTQYF. The CDR3 nucleotides read TGTGCCAGCAGTTTAGGACTAGCGGGAGTGAAAGATACGCAGTATTTT.

The chain employs TRBV6-6 and TRBJ2-3; 8 bases map to TRBD1. Germline CDR1 reads MNHNY; CDR2 reads SVGAGI (reference sequence). This CDR3 is built from 13 residues. The CDR3 region is CATGTGWIDTQYF. DNA for the CDR3: TGTGCTACAGGGACAGGATGGATAGATACGCAGTATTTT.

The rearrangement joins TRBV4-2 to TRBJ1-5; no clear D. Trimming pared 4 bases from V and 0 bases from J, leaving 10 bases between. This CDR3 has 15 amino acids. Germline V gene sequence: CDR1 LGHNA, CDR2 YNFKEQ. DNA for the CDR3: TGTGCCAGCAGCCCCGGGGAATATAGCAATCAGCCCCAGCATTTT. It yields the protein CASSPGEYSNQPQHF.

The CDR3 sequence is CASSGGQYNEQFF. CDR3 nucleotides: TGTGCCAGCAGTGGGGGACAGTACAATGAGCAGTTCTTC. The V call is TRBV2, the J call TRBJ2-1, with 7 bases aligning to TRBD1. The V and J ends lost 4 bases and 4 bases, in that order; junction bases with no gene match: 1. Germline V gives CDR1 SNHLY, CDR2 FYNNEI. This CDR3 has 13 amino acids.

The chain joins TRBV7-8 to TRBJ2-5; 8 bases match TRBD1. Per germline, CDR1 SGHVS and CDR2 FQNEAQ. The CDR3 consists of 16 residues. V dropped 4 bases and J dropped 3; count of bases not matched to a gene: 10. Here the CDR3 reads CASSSILGTGEETQYF. In nucleotides, the CDR3 is TGTGCCAGCAGCTCAATCCTAGGGACAGGCGAAGAGACCCAGTACTTC.

The chain is built from TRBV7-9 and TRBJ2-1, with D tentatively TRBD1 or TRBD2 (6 bases each). The CDR3 loop spans 16 amino acids. CDR1 SEHNR and CDR2 FQNEAQ come from the germline V gene (reference sequence). Trimming shortened V by 1 base and J by 3 bases, and 13 bases separated the two germline ends. The CDR3 DNA follows: TGTGCCAGCAGCTTAGTTGCGGGACAATTCTACAATGAGCAGTTCTTC. It yields the protein CASSLVAGQFYNEQFF.